This T cell receptor (beta chain) comes out of a study of Graves' ophthalmopathy and Graves' hyperthyroidism. Findings and limits, study-wide: Most expanded thyroid clonotypes above 0.001 frequency also appeared in blood. The model forecast ophthalmopathy progression, reaching roughly 65% sensitivity and approximately 79% specificity.

Ophthalmopathy in the donors was of moderate-to-severe activity, with CAS ≥3, NOSPECS ≥4 and duration under 3 months. Each diagnosis was determined on the basis of clinical symptoms, serum thyroxine, TRAb, thyroid ultrasound and orbital computed tomography. Transcripts of RNA were the source for amplifying TCR beta CDR3 regions. The library came from an HTBI-primed first-round RT-PCR and a second-round multiplex PCR. TCRdb passed the multiplex PCR reads through MiXCR, listing each CDR3 protein once. The table records around 670,000 distinct CDR3 sequences, roughly 41% of them present only once. Trimming shortened V by 0 bases and J by 4 bases, and 12 bases separated the two germline ends. The germline V gene encodes CDR1 SGHTA and CDR2 FQGNSA. This CDR3 has 15 amino acids. As for this clonotype: Its specificity is not known.

The rearrangement links TRBV7-2 to TRBJ2-5, with no clear D. The source material was peripheral blood. The receptor's source is an adult man with Graves' ophthalmopathy. The CDR3 DNA reads TGTGCCAGCAGCTTAGCAGTCCGGCGGCTAGAGACCCAGTACTTC. This gives the protein CASSLAVRRLETQYF. The entire variable domain, with the rest obtained from reference TRBV7-2 and TRBJ2-5, is as follows: GAGVSQSPSNKVTEKGKDVELRCDPISGHTALYWYRQSLGQGLEFLIYFQGNSAPDKSGLPSDRFSAERTGGSVSTLTIQRTQQEDSAVYLCASSLAVRRLETQYFGPGTRLLVL.